This is a list of T cell receptor beta chains from one sample in a study of T cells in Graves' hyperthyroidism and ophthalmopathy. TCRdb analysed the multiplex PCR reads with MiXCR anew, one entry per CDR3 protein. The sample has approximately 370,000 distinct CDR3 sequences, about 15% seen once. Sequenced material: blood. The receptor source for this set is a woman aged 25 to 45 with Graves' hyperthyroidism that later progressed to Graves' ophthalmopathy. CDR3s include the opening cysteine and the closing phenylalanine or tryptophan. The D gene is left open where the match is weak. The size entry is marked missing in some rows and otherwise reads once, few, many or a size class.

cdr3_nt,cdr3_aa,d_call,j_call,v_call,clone_size
TGCAGTGCTAGAGACCCCCCCCCAGGGTTAGCTAATGAAAAACTGTTTTTT,CSARDPPPGLANEKLFF,-,TRBJ1-4,TRBV20-1,many
TGTGCCAGCAAGACAGGGGAACCTAATGAAAAACTGTTTTTT,CASKTGEPNEKLFF,TRBD1,TRBJ1-4,TRBV6-2/TRBV6-3,-
TGTGCCAGCAGCTCACCGCCTGGGGCAGCCTTTCCTTCACCCCTCCACTTT,CASSSPPGAAFPSPLHF,-,TRBJ1-6,TRBV11-2,-
TGTGCCAGCAGTTTACAGGTTACAGTTGCAACTAATGAAAAACTGTTTTTT,CASSLQVTVATNEKLFF,-,TRBJ1-4,TRBV12-3/TRBV12-4,many
TGTGCCAGCACTCCACAATGGGGGGAGCTCACGAGCTCCTACGAGCAGTACTTC,CASTPQWGELTSSYEQYF,-,TRBJ2-7,TRBV28,-
TGTGCCAGCAGTTCCCGCTCCACGAGGAGCACAGATACGCAGTATTTT,CASSSRSTRSTDTQYF,-,TRBJ2-3,TRBV28,many
TGTGCCAGCAGCCGAGGACTTCCGGGGGGAGGCTACACCTTC,CASSRGLPGGGYTF,-,TRBJ1-2,TRBV7-2,once
TGTGCCAGCAGCTTGGCCCTGGGCAAGCTTGGTCAGCCCCAGCATTTT,CASSLALGKLGQPQHF,-,TRBJ1-5,TRBV5-6,-
TGCAGTGCTAATGAGATTGAGCAGTTCTTC,CSANEIEQFF,-,TRBJ2-1,TRBV20-1,few
TGTGCCAGCAGCTTGGGCGGGGAGGCTGAAGCTTTCTTT,CASSLGGEAEAFF,-,TRBJ1-1,TRBV28,-
TGTGCCAGCAGCCAAGCCCACAAGGTTGAAGCTTTCTTT,CASSQAHKVEAFF,-,TRBJ1-1,TRBV3-1,-
TGTGCCAGTAGTATAGACGGGGGACAAGAGACCCAGTACTTC,CASSIDGGQETQYF,-,TRBJ2-5,TRBV19,once
TGTGCCAGCAGCTCCGCAATTACCCAGTACTTC,CASSSAITQYF,-,TRBJ2-5,TRBV5-6,-
TGTGCCAGTACCAAGAACCGGGACGGAGTTTACGAGCAGTACTTC,CASTKNRDGVYEQYF,-,TRBJ2-7,TRBV19,few
TGTGCCAGTCGACTAGCGGGAGGATTAGATACGCAGTATTTT,CASRLAGGLDTQYF,TRBD2,TRBJ2-3,TRBV27,many
TGTGCCAGCACCGCAGGGCATCCTAACTATGGCTACACCTTC,CASTAGHPNYGYTF,-,TRBJ1-2,TRBV6-1,many
TGTGCCAGCAGCCCCCAGGGCTTCCCCTCAAGTGGCTACACCTTC,CASSPQGFPSSGYTF,-,TRBJ1-2,TRBV6-2/TRBV6-3,few
TGTGCCAGCAGTCAACGGACAGGGGGGGGCGATGAGCAGTTCTTC,CASSQRTGGGDEQFF,TRBD1,TRBJ2-1,TRBV28,many
TGCGCCAGCAGCCCATTAGGACTAGCGGGGGACGAGCAGTACTTC,CASSPLGLAGDEQYF,TRBD2,TRBJ2-7,TRBV5-1,many
TGCAGTGCCATACAGGGGTTTCAGCCCCAGCATTTT,CSAIQGFQPQHF,TRBD1,TRBJ1-5,TRBV20-1,-
TGTGCCAGCAGCTCCATTCGACAGTCTCGGGGGATCAACTACGAGCAGTACTTC,CASSSIRQSRGINYEQYF,-,TRBJ2-7,TRBV11-2,many
TGCGCCAGCAGCCAAGCAGCGGGAGATAGCACCGGGGAGCTGTTTTTT,CASSQAAGDSTGELFF,TRBD2,TRBJ2-2,TRBV4-1,many
TGTGCCAGCAGTTTATGGAGGACACCTCCGAGTAATGAGCAGTTCTTC,CASSLWRTPPSNEQFF,-,TRBJ2-1,TRBV28,-
TGCGCCAGCAGCCAAGATGGAGGGTGGCCCCAGCATTTT,CASSQDGGWPQHF,-,TRBJ1-5,TRBV4-1,once
TGCAGCGCCGTTCCCAGAGCTCTCTACGAGCAGTACTTC,CSAVPRALYEQYF,-,TRBJ2-7,TRBV20-1,-
TGCAGCGTCGCTACTAACTATGGCTACACCTTC,CSVATNYGYTF,-,TRBJ1-2,TRBV29-1,many
TGCGCCAGCAGCAACCGGGGCCGCTCGGGCACCTACAATGAGCAGTTCTTC,CASSNRGRSGTYNEQFF,-,TRBJ2-1,TRBV5-1,-
TGTGCCAGCAGTTACTTTGACAGTACCGGGGAGCTGTTTTTT,CASSYFDSTGELFF,-,TRBJ2-2,TRBV6-1,many
TGTGCCAGCAGCCTTCGTGCGGGGGAGACCCAGTACTTC,CASSLRAGETQYF,-,TRBJ2-5,TRBV9,many
TGTGCCAGCAGCTCGGAAGGGACAGGGGGAACCTACGAGCAGTACTTC,CASSSEGTGGTYEQYF,TRBD1,TRBJ2-7,TRBV5-4,-
TGTGCCAGCAGGGCGGCGGGGGGTTCCTACGAGCAGTACTTC,CASRAAGGSYEQYF,TRBD2,TRBJ2-7,TRBV13,-
TGTGCCAGCAGCTCGACTCTCGGGACTAGCGGGGTCTCCTACGAGCAGTACTTC,CASSSTLGTSGVSYEQYF,TRBD2,TRBJ2-7,TRBV13,many
TGTGCCAGCAGTCAGTGGGACAGAGATGAAAAACTGTTTTTT,CASSQWDRDEKLFF,TRBD1,TRBJ1-4,TRBV12-3/TRBV12-4,many
TGTGCCAGCTCACCGATCGGGACAATATCCTCCTACGAGCAGTACTTC,CASSPIGTISSYEQYF,-,TRBJ2-7,TRBV18,few
TGTGCCAGCAGCCAAGGACAGGAGGACACTGAAGCTTTCTTT,CASSQGQEDTEAFF,-,TRBJ1-1,TRBV3-1,many
TGCAGTGCTAGAAGGACAGGGTTCTACAATGAGCAGTTCTTC,CSARRTGFYNEQFF,TRBD1,TRBJ2-1,TRBV20-1,-
TGTGCCAGCAGCCCAACGGGTCAGTACAATGAGCAGTTCTTC,CASSPTGQYNEQFF,-,TRBJ2-1,TRBV12-3/TRBV12-4,many
TGTGCCAGCATTAAGGGGCGGGACCCAATATACGAGCAGTACTTC,CASIKGRDPIYEQYF,-,TRBJ2-7,TRBV2,many
TGTGCCAGCAGTTCTTGGGGGGCCCTATACAATGAGCAGTTCTTC,CASSSWGALYNEQFF,-,TRBJ2-1,TRBV28,many